The 13 T cell receptor beta chains below all came from one sample that was sequenced in a study of cytomegalovirus exposure and HLA in healthy donors. In the PCR, 60 Vbeta and 13 Jbeta primers were used. Clones were read by immunoSEQ multiplex PCR, and TCRdb kept only the in-frame ones, dropping some. The sample records about 98,000 clones, more than 70% being singletons. Sequenced input: PBMCs. The receptors derive from a young man in good health and CMV-seropositive.

V usage is TRBV9 and J usage is TRBJ1-2; TRBD1 might be the D (5 bases). V dropped 6 bases and J dropped 3 bases, with 12 bases sitting between them. This CDR3 has 13 residues. Per the germline V gene, CDR1 is SGDLS and CDR2 is YYNGEE. The CDR3 DNA is TGTGCCAGCACCCCCGCGGGGGACTATGGCTACACCTTC. It translates to CASTPAGDYGYTF.

This chain links TRBV2 with TRBJ1-5; no definite D call. V lost 7 bases, J lost 6 bases, and 10 bases lay in between. The CDR3 has 12 amino acids. Germline V gene sequence: CDR1 SNHLY, CDR2 FYNNEI. In DNA, the CDR3 is TGTGCCAGCAACATGGCCGCTCAGCCCCAGCATTTT. It translates to CASNMAAQPQHF.

V gene TRBV13 combines with J gene TRBJ1-3; TRBD1 matches at 10 bases. The CDR3 contains 18 residues. The junction had 11 bases not matched to a gene; V was cut back by 5 bases and J by 1 base. Looked up from germline, CDR1 is PRHDT and CDR2 is FYEKMQ (reference sequence). CDR3 sequence: CASSQRGTGALSGNTIYF. In DNA, the CDR3 is TGTGCCAGCAGCCAGCGGGGGACAGGGGCACTTTCTGGAAACACCATATATTTT.

This chain uses TRBV19 with TRBJ1-1, with D possibly TRBD1 on 5 matching bases. Germline V lookup: CDR1 LNHDA, CDR2 SQIVND (reference sequence). CDR3 length equals 15 residues. V was clipped by 4 bases and J by 1 base, with 13 bases between them. This CDR3 is CASSTGADRNTEAFF. The CDR3 coding sequence is TGTGCCAGTAGTACTGGAGCCGACAGGAACACTGAAGCTTTCTTT.

The rearrangement links TRBV30 to TRBJ1-1; D not resolved. In germline, CDR1 is GTSNPN, CDR2 SVGIG (reference sequence). V dropped 0 bases and J dropped 0 bases, with 5 bases sitting between them. The CDR3 runs to 13 residues. CDR3 DNA sequence: TGTGCCTGGAGTGTAGACTTGAACACTGAAGCTTTCTTT. This gives the protein CAWSVDLNTEAFF.

The rearrangement uses TRBV2 and TRBJ1-5; D not certain. CDR3 length equals 14 residues. The germline V gene encodes CDR1 SNHLY and CDR2 FYNNEI. V was pared by 3 bases and J by 7 bases, with 13 bases between. The CDR3 loop reads CASSEGMTGQPQHF. The CDR3 bases are TGTGCCAGCAGTGAGGGTATGACCGGGCAGCCCCAGCATTTT.

This clone is a singleton in its sample. The chain couples TRBV6-5 to TRBJ1-1; maybe TRBD1 (6 bases). CDR3 length: 15 amino acids. V was cut by 6 bases and J by 6 bases, with 20 bases left in between. Germline assignment: CDR1 MNHEY and CDR2 SVGAGI. CDR3 sequence (DNA): TGTGCCAGCAGGCCGGACACAAACAGGGTGCCTGAAGCTTTCTTT. This codes for CASRPDTNRVPEAFF.

The CDR3 DNA reads as TGTGCCAGCTCGCCTAGGGAACAGGCTTCACCCCTCCACTTT. Residues: CASSPREQASPLHF. The J gene is TRBJ1-6, the V gene TRBV18, with D maybe TRBD1 (5 bases). CDR1 KGHSH and CDR2 LQKENI come from the germline V gene. V dropped 6 bases and J dropped 9 bases, with 15 bases sitting between them. The CDR3 has 14 residues.

The chain has TRBV11-2 and TRBJ1-1; the match to TRBD1 covers 8 bases. The germline V gene has CDR1 SGHAT and CDR2 FQNNGV. Trimming cost V 5 bases and J 4 bases; bases outside gene matches: 6. The CDR3 is 14 residues long. This CDR3 is CASSQQGVSTEAFF. In DNA, the CDR3 is TGTGCCAGCAGCCAACAGGGGGTGTCCACTGAAGCTTTCTTT.

V is TRBV5-1 and J is TRBJ2-3; 7 nucleotides align to TRBD1. The junction had 5 bases not matched to a gene; V was cut back by 0 bases and J by 1 base. The germline V gene has CDR1 SGHRS and CDR2 YFSETQ. The CDR3 consists of 16 residues. CDR3 coding DNA: TGCGCCAGCAGCTTGGACGGCACAGGGGGCACAGATACGCAGTATTTT. Translation gives CASSLDGTGGTDTQYF.

This sequence joins TRBV5-1 and TRBJ2-2; 8 bases are shared with TRBD2. Germline values: CDR1 SGHRS, CDR2 YFSETQ. The CDR3 loop spans 16 amino acids. J lost 4 bases, V lost 0 bases, and 5 bases had no gene match. CDR3 nucleotides: TGCGCCAGCAGCTTGGAAGGCGGGGGGTCCACCGGGGAGCTGTTTTTT. It translates to CASSLEGGGSTGELFF.

The rearrangement uses TRBV28 and TRBJ1-2, with TRBD1 matching 8 bases. V lost 5 bases and J lost 6; bases outside the gene matches: 14. This CDR3 is 16 amino acids long. Germline assignment: CDR1 MDHEN and CDR2 SYDVKM. The CDR3 here is CASSNRQGPKRDGYTF. The CDR3 coding sequence is TGTGCCAGCAGTAACAGACAGGGGCCAAAGAGGGATGGCTACACCTTC.

This rearrangement joins TRBV30 to TRBJ1-4, with 9 bases identical to TRBD1. The CDR3 is made up of 13 amino acids. V trimming: 4 bases; J trimming: 10 bases; junction bases outside the gene matches: 7. The germline CDR1 and CDR2 sequences are GTSNPN and SVGIG (reference sequence). CDR3 residues: CAWTGTGLVKLFF. In DNA, the CDR3 is TGTGCCTGGACCGGGACAGGGCTAGTAAAACTGTTTTTT.